Shown below are 6 T cell receptor beta chains from a single sample sequenced in a study of blood T cell repertoires in COVID-19. This table comes from immunoSEQ multiplex PCR, and its TCRdb copy is limited to in-frame clones, with some not included. The table lists over 55,000 clones, roughly 84% of them singletons. The specimen was peripheral blood. The receptors derive from a man aged 50 to 60 with COVID-19, enrolled during active disease.

The chain couples TRBV5-6 to TRBJ2-1, with 11 bases fitting TRBD2. The CDR3 covers 16 residues. Germline CDR1 reads SGHDT; CDR2 reads YYEEEE. V shed 4 bases and J 2 bases; nucleotides not matched to a gene: 5. This chain's CDR3 is CASSLLAGGAYNEQFF. The CDR3 DNA is TGTGCCAGCAGCCTTCTAGCGGGAGGAGCCTACAATGAGCAGTTCTTC.

The V gene is TRBV7-9, the J gene TRBJ2-1; 8 bases are shared with TRBD2. CDR1 is SEHNR and CDR2 is FQNEAQ in the germline V gene (reference sequence). J was trimmed by 1 base and V by 5 bases; bases with no gene match: 7. The CDR3 is 16 amino acids. In nucleotides, the CDR3 is TGTGCCAGCAGCCGACTAGCGAACCCTTCCTACAATGAGCAGTTCTTC. This codes for CASSRLANPSYNEQFF.

This clone was counted between two and nine times. The chain links TRBV27 to TRBJ2-7; possibly TRBD1 for D (5 bases). The CDR3 spans 13 residues. In germline, CDR1 is MNHEY, CDR2 SMNVEV (reference sequence). Trimming cost V 3 bases and J 5 bases, with 11 bases left between them. This CDR3 reads CASSFRGIDEQYF. Here the CDR3 DNA reads TGTGCCAGCAGTTTTAGGGGAATTGACGAGCAGTACTTC.

V usage is TRBV29-1 and J usage is TRBJ2-3, with TRBD2 matching 13 bases. CDR3 length equals 14 residues. Germline V gene data show CDR1 as SQVTM and CDR2 as ANQGSEA. The V and J ends lost 6 bases and 6 bases, in that order; junction bases with no gene match: 6. The CDR3 is CSVKRTSGSDTQYF. CDR3 DNA: TGCAGCGTGAAGAGGACTAGCGGGAGCGATACGCAGTATTTT.

The J gene is TRBJ2-7, the V gene TRBV27; 9 bases align to TRBD1. CDR3 length equals 14 residues. Germline values: CDR1 MNHEY, CDR2 SMNVEV (reference sequence). With V trimmed by 5 bases and J by 4 bases, 6 bases remained unmatched. The CDR3 protein is CASSPDRGGYEQYF. The CDR3 DNA is TGTGCCAGCAGTCCGGACAGGGGAGGTTACGAGCAGTACTTC.

This chain joins TRBV7-2 and TRBJ2-4; D is possibly TRBD1 (6 bases). Per germline, CDR1 SGHTA and CDR2 FQGNSA. There are 17 residues in the CDR3. V lost 5 bases and J lost 0, with 17 bases in between. The CDR3 region has the DNA TGTGCCAGCAGCCCTACCCGGACAGTGCTAGCCAAAAACATTCAGTACTTC. It encodes CASSPTRTVLAKNIQYF.